This entry is about one T cell receptor (beta chain). V lost 0 bases to trimming and J lost 5 bases, with 14 bases between them. The CDR3 consists of 14 residues. The germline CDR1 and CDR2 sequences are GTSNPN and SVGIG (reference sequence). The record originates from a study of blood T cell repertoires in COVID-19. Study information: The cDNA or gDNA used as material had been derived from T cells, B-cell-depleted T cells, or PBMCs.

Sequencing used immunoSEQ multiplex PCR; TCRdb keeps in-frame clones, though not all of them. The sample includes 400,000 to 550,000 clones, about 85% of them seen just once. Grouping used clinical history reported by participants in a survey and questionnaire. The sample was PBMCs or T cells enriched from blood (not recorded which). The chain carries TRBV30 and TRBJ2-7; D is perhaps TRBD2 (5 bases). The sequence came from a woman in her late teens or twenties with acute COVID-19. The chain's CDR3 is CAWSVLEFLDEQYF. The CDR3, as DNA: TGTGCCTGGAGTGTACTAGAATTCCTAGACGAGCAGTACTTC.